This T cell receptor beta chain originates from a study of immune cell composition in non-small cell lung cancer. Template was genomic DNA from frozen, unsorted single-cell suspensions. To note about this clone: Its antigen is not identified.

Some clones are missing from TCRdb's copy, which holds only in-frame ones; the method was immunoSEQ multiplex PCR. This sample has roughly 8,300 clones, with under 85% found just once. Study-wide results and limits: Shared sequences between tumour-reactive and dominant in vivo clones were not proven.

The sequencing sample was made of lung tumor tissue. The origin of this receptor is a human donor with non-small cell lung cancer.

This CDR3 is CASSLGHTTGELFF. As DNA, the CDR3 is TGTGCCAGCAGCTTAGGGCATACTACCGGGGAGCTGTTTTTT. The V gene is TRBV7-2, the J gene TRBJ2-2; unclear D gene. Trimming pared 1 base from V and 5 bases from J, leaving 8 bases between. This CDR3 comprises 14 residues. Per germline, CDR1 SGHTA and CDR2 FQGNSA.